A single sample gave rise to the 8 T cell receptor beta chains below, sequenced in a study of CD8 T cells in ankylosing spondylitis. MiXCR, applied by TCRdb to the 5' RACE reads, yields one record per CDR3 protein. Of roughly 150,000 distinct CDR3 sequences listed, roughly a third are singletons. The source material was synovial fluid, either unsorted or a sorted T cell fraction (not recorded which). These receptors were obtained from a male donor with ankylosing spondylitis.

This clonotype was detected only a few times. The CDR3 region is CSVATGETEAFF. Written as DNA, the CDR3 is TGCAGCGTCGCGACAGGGGAGACTGAAGCTTTCTTT. J is TRBJ1-1 and V is TRBV29-1, with 8 bases that match TRBD1. Unmatched junction bases numbered 5, after V lost 6 bases and J lost 5 bases. Germline V gene sequence: CDR1 SQVTM, CDR2 ANQGSEA. The CDR3 spans 12 residues.

A few counts support this clonotype. The gene calls are TRBV12-3 or TRBV12-4 and TRBJ2-5; no clear D. V lost 7 bases and J lost 5, with 14 bases in between. This CDR3 region has 13 residues. CDR3 DNA: TGTGCCAGCACCCTAGGGTTATTTGAGACCCAGTACTTC. It encodes CASTLGLFETQYF.

This chain uses TRBV13 with TRBJ1-4, with 7 positions matching TRBD1. The CDR3 is 14 residues long. V was pared by 5 bases and J by 7 bases, with 7 bases of the junction left unmatched. Germline CDR1 PRHDT, CDR2 FYEKMQ (reference sequence). The CDR3 coding sequence is TGTGCCAGCAGCGTTTCCCAGGGGGGTGAAAAACTGTTTTTT. This codes for CASSVSQGGEKLFF. Full variable domain (remainder filled in from reference TRBV13 and TRBJ1-4): AAGVIQSPRHLIKEKRETATLKCYPIPRHDTVYWYQQGPGQDPQFLISFYEKMQSDKGSIPDRFSAQQFSDYHSELNMSSLELGDSALYFCASSVSQGGEKLFFGSGTQLSVL.

The rearrangement uses TRBV30 and TRBJ2-3, with D perhaps assigned TRBD1 or TRBD2 (6 bases each). V lost 0 bases to trimming and J lost 6 bases, with 7 bases between them. The germline V gene has CDR1 GTSNPN and CDR2 SVGIG (reference sequence). CDR3 length: 12 amino acids. In DNA, the CDR3 is TGTGCCTGGAGTGTGGGGGGCGATACGCAGTATTTT. It specifies CAWSVGGDTQYF. Variable domain in full (rest from reference TRBV30 and TRBJ2-3): SQTIHQWPATLVQPVGSPLSLECTVEGTSNPNLYWYRQAAGRGLQLLFYSVGIGQISSEVPQNLSASRPQDRQFILSSKKLLLSDSGFYLCAWSVGGDTQYFGPGTRLTVL.

The chain employs TRBV12-3 or TRBV12-4 and TRBJ2-3, with D hard to call. Trimming shortened V by 6 bases and J by 7 bases, and 8 bases separated the two germline ends. CDR3 length: 11 residues. CDR3 DNA sequence: TGTGCCAGCAGGACCGGTAATACGCAGTATTTT. It yields the protein CASRTGNTQYF.

This clonotype has a handful of counts. The J gene is TRBJ1-1, the V gene TRBV5-1; maybe TRBD1 (5 bases). The germline V and J ends were trimmed by 6 bases and 5 bases, with 14 bases remaining between them. Germline lookup yields CDR1 SGHRS and CDR2 YFSETQ. The CDR3 contains 13 residues. CDR3 sequence reads: CASTRVGETEAFF. The CDR3 bases are TGCGCCAGCACCCGGGTGGGGGAGACTGAAGCTTTCTTT. Drawing the rest from reference TRBV5-1 and TRBJ1-1, the complete variable domain is KAGVTQTPRYLIKTRGQQVTLSCSPISGHRSVSWYQQTPGQGLQFLFEYFSETQRNKGNFPGRFSGRQFSNSRSEMNVSTLELGDSALYLCASTRVGETEAFFGQGTRLTVV.

This clonotype was detected many times. The chain carries TRBV3-1 and TRBJ2-3; TRBD2 aligns across 13 bases. The CDR3 loop spans 18 amino acids. Trimming at V came to 2 bases and at J to 5 bases, leaving 10 bases not matched to a gene. In germline, CDR1 is LGHDT, CDR2 YNNKEL (reference sequence). CDR3 sequence reads: CASSQNRLAGGREDTQYF. The CDR3, as DNA: TGTGCCAGCAGCCAAAACCGACTAGCGGGAGGACGGGAAGATACGCAGTATTTT.

This chain joins TRBV6-2 or TRBV6-3 and TRBJ2-7; 7 nucleotides match TRBD2. Germline V lookup: CDR1 MNHEY, CDR2 SVGEGT. V shed 7 bases, J shed 4 bases, and the junction held 10 bases outside the gene matches. This CDR3 is 14 amino acids long. CDR3 protein: CASMGREPPYEQYF. The CDR3 DNA follows: TGTGCCAGCATGGGGCGGGAGCCGCCTTACGAGCAGTACTTC.